Following are 4 T cell receptor beta chains from one sample sequenced in a study of cytomegalovirus exposure and HLA in healthy donors. The PCR used 60 Vbeta and 13 Jbeta primers. Produced via immunoSEQ multiplex PCR; TCRdb's table is partial and in-frame only. This repertoire includes about 110,000 clones. The sequenced sample was PBMCs. Source of these receptors: a man aged 45-60 years in good health and CMV-seronegative.

The chain has TRBV7-2 and TRBJ1-5; 7 bases agree with TRBD1. The junction had 6 bases not matched to a gene; V was cut back by 1 base and J by 0 bases. CDR1 and CDR2 (germline): SGHTA, FQGNSA. The CDR3 covers 17 residues. The CDR3 sequence: CASSLVGQQNSNQPQHF. CDR3 DNA: TGTGCCAGCAGCTTAGTGGGACAGCAAAATAGCAATCAGCCCCAGCATTTT.

The chain employs TRBV11-2 and TRBJ2-7; no reliable D call. CDR1 and CDR2 (germline): SGHAT, FQNNGV. V lost 3 bases and J 7 bases, leaving 7 bases between the germline ends. The CDR3 has 11 amino acids. DNA of the CDR3: TGTGCCAGCAGCTTCAAGAGGGAGCAGTACTTC. This gives the protein CASSFKREQYF.

V gene TRBV19 combines with J gene TRBJ1-3, with TRBD1 identical over 12 bases. Looked up from germline, CDR1 is LNHDA and CDR2 is SQIVND (reference sequence). V lost 3 bases to trimming and J lost 2 bases; unmatched junction nucleotides: 8. The CDR3 has 18 amino acids. CDR3 nucleotide sequence: TGTGCCAGTAGTATTTGGGACAGGGGGCGCGATCCTGGAAACACCATATATTTT. Amino acids: CASSIWDRGRDPGNTIYF. Using reference TRBV19 and TRBJ1-3 for the parts outside the CDR3, the full variable domain is DGGITQSPKYLFRKEGQNVTLSCEQNLNHDAMYWYRQDPGQGLRLIYYSQIVNDFQKGDIAEGYSVSREKKESFPLTVTSAQKNPTAFYLCASSIWDRGRDPGNTIYFGEGSWLTVV.

This rearrangement joins TRBV5-6 to TRBJ1-1; maybe TRBD1 (6 bases). The germline V gene has CDR1 SGHDT and CDR2 YYEEEE. The CDR3 extends over 12 amino acids. V lost 2 bases and J lost 7, with 9 bases in between. The CDR3 sequence is CASSFDRREAFF. The CDR3 DNA reads TGTGCCAGCAGCTTCGACAGGCGTGAAGCTTTCTTT.